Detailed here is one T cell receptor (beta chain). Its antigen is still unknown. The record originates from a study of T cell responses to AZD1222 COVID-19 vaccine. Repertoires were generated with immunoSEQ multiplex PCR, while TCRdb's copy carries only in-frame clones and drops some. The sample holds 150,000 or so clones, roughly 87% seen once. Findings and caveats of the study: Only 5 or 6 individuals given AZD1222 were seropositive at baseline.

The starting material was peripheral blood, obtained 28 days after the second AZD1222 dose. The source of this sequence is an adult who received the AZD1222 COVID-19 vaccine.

CDR3 sequence (DNA): TGTGCCAGCAGCTTAGCACAGAGCACAGATACGCAGTATTTT. Its protein is CASSLAQSTDTQYF. This chain joins TRBV11-2 and TRBJ2-3, with D hard to call. CDR1 is SGHAT, CDR2 FQNNGV, per germline. V lost 1 base and J 0 bases, leaving 5 bases between the germline ends. The CDR3 runs to 14 residues.